What follows is one TCR beta chain and its context. This sample stems from a study of Ad26.COV2.S vaccination and SARS-CoV-2 variants. Study context: Ad26.COV2.S shots went into the muscle once or twice, 56 days apart.

Generated by immunoSEQ multiplex PCR, the TCRdb table keeps only in-frame clones and is missing some. Of about 350,000 clones listed, around 88% are singletons. Treatment here: roughly 18 received Ad26.COV2.S at low or high dose, single or two shots; a few received placebo; per-sample allocation not given. After the first vaccine or placebo injection, samples were drawn on day 63. This material consisted of peripheral blood, taken in a trial of Ad26.COV2.S vaccine versus placebo. The TCR originated in a person between 18 and 59 years old who received the Ad26.COV2.S COVID-19 vaccine or a placebo.

The CDR3 DNA sequence: TGTGCCAGCAGTTTAAGGGGGGGGGTGAGGCAGCCCCAGCATTTT. This translates into CASSLRGGVRQPQHF. The V call is TRBV28, the J call TRBJ1-5, with D perhaps TRBD1 (6 bases). The CDR3 loop spans 15 amino acids. With 2 bases removed from V and 7 bases from J, the gap between germline ends came to 15 bases. Germline assignment: CDR1 MDHEN and CDR2 SYDVKM. The entire variable domain, with the rest obtained from reference TRBV28 and TRBJ1-5, is as follows: DVKVTQSSRYLVKRTGEKVFLECVQDMDHENMFWYRQDPGLGLRLIYFSYDVKMKEKGDIPEGYSVSREKKERFSLILESASTNQTSMYLCASSLRGGVRQPQHFGDGTRLSIL.